A single T cell receptor (beta chain) is shown here with its context. Its antigen is unidentified. Germline V gene data show CDR1 as SNHLY and CDR2 as FYNNEI. V lost 5 bases, J lost 1 base, and 10 bases stayed unmatched. The CDR3 spans 16 residues. Under the ViraFEST assay, PBMC were stimulated with viral peptide pools so that antigen-specific CD4+ T cells expanded. Sequencing was performed afterwards. At the end of 10 days of culture, CD4+ T cells were isolated. The person had PCR-confirmed SARS-CoV-2 infection between March and December 2020. Profiled with immunoSEQ multiplex PCR; TCRdb holds only in-frame clones, not every one. The sample has roughly 26,000 clones; around three quarters are singletons. The data originate from a study of vaccination effects on CD4 cells after COVID-19.

The chain links TRBV2 to TRBJ1-1; 7 positions match TRBD1. The source is a human donor who had a prior SARS-CoV-2 infection. The sequenced sample was CD4+ T cells from PBMCs cultured with HCoV-NL63 spike peptides, obtained before COVID-19 vaccination. CDR3 protein: CASSPQGVWTNTEAFF. DNA of the CDR3: TGTGCCAGCAGTCCCCAGGGGGTCTGGACGAACACTGAAGCTTTCTTT.